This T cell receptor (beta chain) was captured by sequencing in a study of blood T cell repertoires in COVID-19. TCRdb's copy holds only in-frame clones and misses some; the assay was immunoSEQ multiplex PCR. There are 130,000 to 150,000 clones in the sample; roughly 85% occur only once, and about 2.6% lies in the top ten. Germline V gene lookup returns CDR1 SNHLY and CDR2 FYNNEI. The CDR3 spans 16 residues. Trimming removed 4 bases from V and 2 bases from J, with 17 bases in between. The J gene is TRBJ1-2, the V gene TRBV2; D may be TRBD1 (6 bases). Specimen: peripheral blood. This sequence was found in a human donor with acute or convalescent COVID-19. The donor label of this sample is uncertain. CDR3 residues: CASSVAGASGNYGYTF. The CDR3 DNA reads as TGTGCCAGCAGTGTCGCGGGGGCGTCTGGGAACTATGGCTACACCTTC.